A single sample is the source of the 15 T cell receptor beta chains below, sequenced in a study of T cell responses to AZD1222 COVID-19 vaccine. Data came from immunoSEQ multiplex PCR; TCRdb stores just in-frame clones and leaves some out. Among 150,000 or so clones listed, around 90% were seen once. Here the sequenced sample was peripheral blood, taken on day 0 of AZD1222 vaccination. Every receptor here comes from an adult in good health.

This chain joins TRBV30 and TRBJ2-7; tentatively, D is TRBD2 (6 bases). Germline CDR1 reads GTSNPN; CDR2 reads SVGIG (reference sequence). Trimming cost V 6 bases and J 4 bases, with 19 bases left between them. This CDR3 spans 14 amino acids. The CDR3 coding sequence is TGTGCCTGCTCGGACCCTAGAGGGACTTACGAGCAGTACTTC. Translating it yields CACSDPRGTYEQYF.

The J gene is TRBJ2-5, the V gene TRBV11-1, with 7 positions matching TRBD2. The CDR3 runs to 15 residues. From germline, CDR1 is SGHAT and CDR2 FQDESV (reference sequence). V was clipped by 5 bases and J by 5 bases; unmatched bases: 11. The CDR3, as DNA: TGTGCCAGCAGCCGCATGACTAGCTTGGGGGAGACCCAGTACTTC. This sequence encodes CASSRMTSLGETQYF.

This chain uses TRBV5-1 with TRBJ1-2, with a weak D call TRBD1 (6 bases). CDR3 size: 15 residues. Trimming pared 0 bases from V and 8 bases from J, leaving 17 bases between. Looked up from germline, CDR1 is SGHRS and CDR2 is YFSETQ. The CDR3 is CASSLGGQGSRGYTF. The CDR3 nucleotides are TGCGCCAGCAGCTTGGGGGGCCAGGGGAGTCGCGGCTACACCTTC.

The chain is built from TRBV19 and TRBJ1-4; D is undetermined. Germline V gene sequence: CDR1 LNHDA, CDR2 SQIVND (reference sequence). This CDR3 contains 16 residues. Trimming left V 3 bases short and J 0 bases short, with 11 bases between. The CDR3 is CASSIGQTATNEKLFF. DNA for the CDR3: TGTGCCAGTAGTATTGGTCAGACTGCAACTAATGAAAAACTGTTTTTT. The full variable domain, in which reference TRBV19 and TRBJ1-4 provide the parts outside the CDR3, is DGGITQSPKYLFRKEGQNVTLSCEQNLNHDAMYWYRQDPGQGLRLIYYSQIVNDFQKGDIAEGYSVSREKKESFPLTVTSAQKNPTAFYLCASSIGQTATNEKLFFGSGTQLSVL.

The gene calls are TRBV9 and TRBJ1-2; 8 nucleotides align to TRBD1. This CDR3 comprises 15 residues. Germline loops: CDR1 SGDLS, CDR2 YYNGEE. The trim removed 0 bases at V and 7 bases at J, leaving 8 bases unmatched. The DNA for the CDR3 is TGTGCCAGCAGCGTAGAAGGAGGACAGGGAGGTGGCTACACCTTC. It specifies CASSVEGGQGGGYTF.

The chain recombines TRBV19 with TRBJ1-5; 8 nucleotides match TRBD1. CDR1 and CDR2 (germline): LNHDA, SQIVND (reference sequence). This CDR3 has 16 amino acids. Losses at the gene ends were 5 bases for V and 5 bases for J; bases not matched to a gene: 11. CDR3 sequence reads: CASSVRRDRPDQPQHF. In DNA, the CDR3 is TGTGCCAGTAGTGTCCGCAGGGACAGGCCTGATCAGCCCCAGCATTTT.

CDR3 DNA sequence: TGTGCCAGCAGCTTGACAGGGTTTCCCTACAATGAGCAGTTCTTC. This sequence encodes CASSLTGFPYNEQFF. The V call is TRBV11-2, the J call TRBJ2-1; TRBD1 matches 7 bases. J gave up 2 bases and V 3 bases, and 4 bases lay outside the gene matches. The germline gives CDR1 SGHAT, CDR2 FQNNGV. The CDR3 consists of 15 residues.

V and J are TRBV7-8 and TRBJ2-3; D is possibly TRBD2 (6 bases). The CDR3 consists of 12 residues. Germline CDR1 is SGHVS and CDR2 is FQNEAQ. The V end lost 4 bases, the J end lost 8 bases, and 10 bases lay between the germline ends. CDR3 residues: CASSSLEGTQYF. In nucleotides, the CDR3 is TGTGCCAGCAGCTCCCTGGAGGGTACGCAGTATTTT. Complete variable domain (other parts from reference TRBV7-8 and TRBJ2-3): GAGVSQSPRYKVAKRGQDVALRCDPISGHVSLFWYQQALGQGPEFLTYFQNEAQLDKSGLPSDRFFAERPEGSVSTLKIQRTQQEDSAVYLCASSSLEGTQYFGPGTRLTVL.

The chain recombines TRBV6-5 with TRBJ2-7; the match to TRBD1 covers 8 bases. V gave up 5 bases and J gave up 4 bases; unmatched junction bases: 7. CDR3 length: 14 amino acids. Germline CDR1 and CDR2: MNHEY and SVGAGI. The CDR3 DNA reads as TGTGCCAGCAGTACCGACAGGGGAAGGTACGAGCAGTACTTC. Translated, it gives CASSTDRGRYEQYF.

The chain uses TRBV2 and TRBJ2-7; D remains unclear. The CDR3 loop spans 12 amino acids. Germline V gene sequence: CDR1 SNHLY, CDR2 FYNNEI. Trimming left V 2 bases short and J 5 bases short, with 7 bases between. The DNA for the CDR3 is TGTGCCAGCAGTGAATATTCCCACGAGCAGTACTTC. As protein: CASSEYSHEQYF.

This chain uses TRBV5-1 with TRBJ1-1; no definite D call. V lost 7 bases and J 1 base, leaving 11 bases between the germline ends. This CDR3 contains 13 residues. The V gene's germline CDR1 is SGHRS and CDR2 YFSETQ. The CDR3 nucleotides read TGCGCCAGCTCAGAACATTGGAACACTGAAGCTTTCTTT. It translates to CASSEHWNTEAFF. The complete variable domain, with remaining parts taken from reference TRBV5-1 and TRBJ1-1, reads KAGVTQTPRYLIKTRGQQVTLSCSPISGHRSVSWYQQTPGQGLQFLFEYFSETQRNKGNFPGRFSGRQFSNSRSEMNVSTLELGDSALYLCASSEHWNTEAFFGQGTRLTVV.

Here the CDR3 reads CASSASRGANSYEQYF. For the CDR3, the DNA is TGCGCCAGCAGTGCGTCCCGCGGGGCAAACTCCTACGAGCAGTACTTC. The rearrangement joins TRBV10-1 to TRBJ2-7; a possible D gene is TRBD2 (6 bases). V lost 4 bases and J lost 0, with 16 bases in between. The CDR3 spans 16 residues. Per the germline V gene, CDR1 is WNHNN and CDR2 is SYGVQD (reference sequence).

The chain combines TRBV4-2 with TRBJ1-6; 10 nucleotides align to TRBD1. This CDR3 region has 16 residues. The junction had 11 bases not matched to a gene; V was cut back by 6 bases and J by 9 bases. Looked up from germline, CDR1 is LGHNA and CDR2 is YNFKEQ. CDR3 in DNA: TGTGCCAGCAGTTCCTCACCGACAGGGGGCCTTTCACCCCTCCACTTT. Encoded protein: CASSSSPTGGLSPLHF.

The CDR3 protein is CASSEAWQAFNYGYTF. DNA of the CDR3: TGTGCCAGCAGTGAAGCGTGGCAGGCGTTTAACTATGGCTACACCTTC. The chain is built from TRBV6-1 and TRBJ1-2; no clear D. Trimming left V 0 bases short and J 1 base short, with 12 bases between. The CDR3 is 16 amino acids. CDR1 and CDR2 from the germline V gene are MNHNS and SASEGT.

The chain links TRBV18 to TRBJ2-3; D remains ambiguous. CDR3 size: 13 residues. The V end was cut by 6 bases, the J end by 6 bases, with 13 bases between. CDR1 and CDR2 from the germline V gene are KGHSH and LQKENI. CDR3 in DNA: TGTGCCAGCTCGCGGCTCCCTAGGGATACGCAGTATTTT. Protein product: CASSRLPRDTQYF.